This is a list of T cell receptor beta chains from one sample in a study of human T cells and chemical hapten exposure. TCRdb recomputed calls from the RACE reads with MiXCR, one row per CDR3 protein. The sample holds more than 80,000 distinct CDR3 sequences, around 12% seen once. Sequenced here: whole blood, sampled in connection with sensitization to the hapten diphenylcyclopropenone (DPC). The receptors originated from a woman aged 45-59 years with alopecia areata. Some clones in this sample may be carry-over from other donors' samples. The CDR3 runs from the conserved cysteine through the conserved F or W. The order of the fields is V gene, clone size, J gene, D gene, CDR3 DNA, CDR3 protein. The D gene is left open where the match is weak. Some rows have no size entry. The others give once, few or many, or a class for an expanded clone.

>TRBV29-1|few|TRBJ1-1|TRBD1
TGCAGCGCCAATACCCAGGGGGCGAGCACTGAAGCTTTCTTT
CSANTQGASTEAFF
>TRBV19|few|TRBJ2-6|NA
TGTGCCAGTAGGAGTTCAGGGTCTGGGGCCAACGTCCTGACTTTC
CASRSSGSGANVLTF
>TRBV6-6|many|TRBJ1-2|TRBD1
TGTGCCAGCAGTCGCCTGGGGGGACAGGGAGATTCCTATGGCTACACCTTC
CASSRLGGQGDSYGYTF
>TRBV7-6|many|TRBJ2-2|NA
TGTGCCAGCAGCTTAGCCGGGGAGCTGTTTTTT
CASSLAGELFF
>TRBV5-1|few|TRBJ2-1|NA
TGCGCCAGCAGCGGGGTGAAGGGGAGGAATGAGCAGTTCTTC
CASSGVKGRNEQFF
>TRBV11-2|NA|TRBJ2-5|NA
TGTGCCAGCAGCTTAGCTGGGGCGACCCAGTACTTC
CASSLAGATQYF
>TRBV7-2|few|TRBJ1-6|NA
TGTGCCAGCCGACACGAGTCCTATAATTCACCCCTCCACTTT
CASRHESYNSPLHF
>TRBV29-1|many|TRBJ1-1|NA
TGCAGCATAATGACAGGAGCTGAAGCTTTCTTT
CSIMTGAEAFF
>TRBV6-5|few|TRBJ2-7|NA
TGTGCCAGCAGCCGGACAGTACTCAACGAGCAGTACTTC
CASSRTVLNEQYF
>TRBV18|few|TRBJ2-3|NA
TGTGCCAGCTCACCACCGGAGGCCTCTAGCACAGATACGCAGTATTTT
CASSPPEASSTDTQYF
>TRBV4-3|few|TRBJ2-1|NA
TGCGCCAGCAGCCAAGAGGGGACCGACAATGAGCAGTTCTTC
CASSQEGTDNEQFF
>TRBV3-1|few|TRBJ1-5|NA
TGTGCCAGCAGCCCCCGAGGAGGGAGCGGACACCAGCCCCAGCATTTT
CASSPRGGSGHQPQHF
>TRBV12-3/TRBV12-4|NA|TRBJ2-1|TRBD1
TGTGCCAGCAGTTTGACGACAGGGGCGAGGAATGAGCAGTTCTTC
CASSLTTGARNEQFF
>TRBV11-2|few|TRBJ2-5|TRBD1
TGTGCCAGCAGCTTAGCCGCCAGAGGGGGCCCAGAGACCCAGTACTTC
CASSLAARGGPETQYF
>TRBV6-2/TRBV6-3|few|TRBJ2-7|NA
TGTGCCAGCAGTAACGGGGGCCTGGGGGCGCAGTACTTC
CASSNGGLGAQYF
>TRBV18|many|TRBJ2-1|TRBD2
TGTGCCAGCTCACCGGGGACTAGCGTCAGGGTGTGGAATGAGCAGTTCTTC
CASSPGTSVRVWNEQFF
>TRBV6-5|NA|TRBJ1-1|TRBD1
TGTGCCAGCAGTCCTCGGACAGGGAGATTTGAAGCTTTCTTT
CASSPRTGRFEAFF
>TRBV12-3/TRBV12-4|few|TRBJ2-1|NA
TGTGCCAGCAGGCCCTTTCGGATTGATGAGCAGTTCTTC
CASRPFRIDEQFF
>TRBV12-3/TRBV12-4|many|TRBJ2-2|NA
TGTGCCAGCAGGGCAGTGGGAGAAGGCACCGGGGAGCTGTTTTTT
CASRAVGEGTGELFF
>TRBV7-9|many|TRBJ1-1|NA
TGTGCCAGCACCTATGCGGACACTGAAGCTTTCTTT
CASTYADTEAFF
>TRBV29-1|many|TRBJ1-2|TRBD1
TGCAGCGCCGAGGGGCCGGGACAGGGAAAAGATGGCTACACCTTC
CSAEGPGQGKDGYTF
>TRBV7-2|few|TRBJ2-7|TRBD2
TGTGCCAGCAGCTCGGGACTAGCGGGGGGTCTTAGCGAGCAGTACTTC
CASSSGLAGGLSEQYF
>TRBV6-5|NA|TRBJ1-2|TRBD1
TGTGCCAGCAGTTACTGGACAGGGCATGGCTACACCTTC
CASSYWTGHGYTF
>TRBV3-1|NA|TRBJ1-6|NA
TGTGCCAGCAGCCAACTGTTCAGGGATAATTCACCCCTCCACTTT
CASSQLFRDNSPLHF
>TRBV6-2/TRBV6-3|NA|TRBJ1-1|TRBD1
TGTGCCAGCACCCCTCCAGTATTCAGGGGGCTCTATGAAGCTTTCTTT
CASTPPVFRGLYEAFF
>TRBV28|NA|TRBJ1-1|NA
TGTGCCAGCAGCCCCGGGCACAGGGTGGGCACTGAAGCTTTCTTT
CASSPGHRVGTEAFF
>TRBV24-1|NA|TRBJ1-3|NA
TGTGCCACCAGTGCTTCGGACAGAACTGGAAACACCATATATTTT
CATSASDRTGNTIYF
>TRBV27|few|TRBJ2-2|NA
TGTGCCAGCATGAGACAGGGAGGGCCCGGGGAGCTGTTTTTT
CASMRQGGPGELFF
>TRBV28|many|TRBJ1-2|TRBD1
TGTGCCAGCAGTGTCACAGGGGGCCACTATGGCTACACCTTC
CASSVTGGHYGYTF
>TRBV5-4|few|TRBJ2-1|TRBD1
TGTGCCAGCAGCTTTGACAGGGCCAATGAGCAGTTCTTC
CASSFDRANEQFF
>TRBV12-2|many|TRBJ1-1|NA
TGTGCAAGTCGCATAAACAGGGTTCCCGCTGACACTGAAGCTTTCTTT
CASRINRVPADTEAFF
>TRBV27|NA|TRBJ2-5|TRBD2
TGTGCCAGCAGTTCCTCGACTAGCGGGTGGGGGGAGACCCAGTACTTC
CASSSSTSGWGETQYF
>TRBV18|NA|TRBJ2-7|NA
TGTGCCAGCTCACCACAGGACAGCGGCCCTTACGAGCAGTACTTC
CASSPQDSGPYEQYF
>TRBV29-1|few|TRBJ2-3|NA
TGCAGCGTTGTAGGAGGGACCATCACAGATACGCAGTATTTT
CSVVGGTITDTQYF
>TRBV29-1|few|TRBJ2-5|NA
TGCAGCGTTGGGGGAGAGGGCCAAGAGACCCAGTACTTC
CSVGGEGQETQYF
>TRBV18|NA|TRBJ1-5|TRBD1
TGTGCCAGCTCACAAACAGGGGGTCAGCCCCAGCATTTT
CASSQTGGQPQHF
>TRBV29-1|few|TRBJ2-7|TRBD1
TGCAGCGTTGCAAAGGGACAGGGGTTCGAGCAGTACTTC
CSVAKGQGFEQYF
>TRBV28|NA|TRBJ2-7|NA
TGTGCCAGCACCTCAGGGAGACGCGAGCAGTACTTC
CASTSGRREQYF
>TRBV29-1|many|TRBJ1-4|NA
TGCAGCGTTTCCACAACTAATGAAAAACTGTTTTTT
CSVSTTNEKLFF
>TRBV29-1|few|TRBJ2-1|NA
TGCAGCGGGGGGCGTTCCATAGGCAATGAGCAGTTCTTC
CSGGRSIGNEQFF
>TRBV7-2|few|TRBJ1-2|NA
TGTGCCAGCAGCTTGGTATTTAGCGCCGGCTACACCTTC
CASSLVFSAGYTF
>TRBV7-9|few|TRBJ2-2|NA
TGTGCCAGCAACCCGATCCGGACAGCCCCGACCGGGGAGCTGTTTTTT
CASNPIRTAPTGELFF
>TRBV28|few|TRBJ2-7|TRBD1
TGTGCCAGCAGCCCGGGACAGACCTACGAGCAGTACTTC
CASSPGQTYEQYF
>TRBV28|NA|TRBJ2-7|TRBD1
TGTGCCACCTTAGACAGGGAAGCCTACGAGCAGTACTTC
CATLDREAYEQYF
>TRBV6-5|few|TRBJ1-2|TRBD1
TGTGCCAGCAGGATAGGGACAGGGGAAGGCTACACCTTC
CASRIGTGEGYTF
>TRBV6-1|NA|TRBJ2-7|NA
TGTGCCAGCTTAAGCTCCTACGAGCAGTACTTC
CASLSSYEQYF
>TRBV11-2|many|TRBJ2-5|TRBD1
TGTGCCAGCAGCCCGCGGACAGGACCTGATGTAACCCAGTACTTC
CASSPRTGPDVTQYF
>TRBV18|NA|TRBJ2-3|TRBD2
TGTGCCAGCTCACGGGGAGGGGACGATACGCAGTATTTT
CASSRGGDDTQYF
>TRBV28|many|TRBJ1-5|NA
TGTGCCACCATCCATACAGGGATTCGTCAGCCCCAGCATTTT
CATIHTGIRQPQHF